This TCR beta chain was identified in a study of blood T cell repertoires in COVID-19. In the study overall: Acute and convalescent COVID-19 specimens originated in the United States, Italy and Spain. Sample material is recorded as cDNA or gDNA derived from T cells, B-cell-depleted T cells, or PBMCs.

The authors' processing: Reference gene primer amplification yielded estimated nucleated cell counts. Profiled with immunoSEQ multiplex PCR; TCRdb holds only in-frame clones, not every one. The DNA gave D and trimming, while V, J and clone size come from that table. The sample records about 190,000 clones, roughly 88% being singletons. V shed 0 bases and J shed 2 bases, with 11 bases lying between them. Germline V CDR1 and CDR2: GTSNPN, SVGIG (reference sequence). CDR3 length: 15 amino acids. The material sequenced was peripheral blood. The sequence came from a middle-aged woman who had recovered from COVID-19. This sequence joins TRBV30 and TRBJ2-1, with D unclear. DNA of the CDR3: TGTGCCTGGAGTGTGGGCTCCGCAGCCTACAATGAGCAGTTCTTC. This sequence encodes CAWSVGSAAYNEQFF.